The present T cell receptor beta chain was sequenced within a study of blood T cells in healthy people across ages. In its sample, this clonotype was seen a few times. Its antigen is not known. This CDR3 has 14 residues. Trimming left V 8 bases short and J 6 bases short, with 17 bases between. Germline V lookup: CDR1 MNHNY, CDR2 SVGAGI (reference sequence). The authors ran a second PCR of roughly 6 to 12 cycles using a sample-barcoded 5' primer and a J-beta primer mix. Each CDR3 protein gets one entry after TCRdb re-called the 5' RACE reads with MiXCR. The sample has around 990,000 distinct CDR3 sequences, more than 30% seen once; the top ten hold around 12%. Regarding the study as a whole: Both higher diversity and more naive CD4+ cells marked long-lived donors when set against aged donors.

The receptor was isolated from a man between 18 and 35 years old in good health. The rearrangement links TRBV6-6 to TRBJ1-5; the D gene is possibly TRBD1 (5 bases). What was sequenced was blood. CDR3 DNA: TGTGCCAGCTACGACACGGGGCGCGTTCAGCCCCAGCATTTT. Translation: CASYDTGRVQPQHF.